The clone carrying this TCR beta chain has just a few counts. What it binds is not known. The data derive from a study of T-cell memory formation after mild COVID-19. Whole-study findings and limits: The SARS-CoV-2 specificity of second-wave clones reaching peak at day 37 remained unverified. Clones contracting day 15 to 85 were balanced CD4/CD8; later expanders leaned CD4+.

From germline, CDR1 is MNHEY and CDR2 SVGAGI. Trimming took 6 bases from V and 6 from J, leaving 12 bases between them. The length of the CDR3 is 13 residues. TCRdb fed the 5' RACE reads into MiXCR, producing one record per CDR3 protein. Here the sample spans hundreds of thousands of distinct CDR3 sequences, roughly 18% being singletons. This sequence joins TRBV6-5 and TRBJ2-1; D ambiguous. The material sequenced was PBMCs or a T cell subset sorted from them (not recorded which). The clonotype originates from a man aged 18 to 29 who had mild COVID-19 (a few samples of this study predate the infection). Cell type and time point are not known. The CDR3 loop reads CASSSFSGNEQFF. The CDR3 DNA follows: TGTGCCAGCAGCTCATTCTCTGGCAATGAGCAGTTCTTC.